This T cell receptor beta chain was recorded in a study of monozygotic twins with inflammatory bowel disease. This CDR3 contains 12 residues. Germline V gives CDR1 GTSNPN, CDR2 SVGIG (reference sequence). TCRdb reworked the 5' RACE reads into one entry per CDR3 protein, no DNA. This sample's table reports approximately 400,000 distinct CDR3 sequences. The receptor was derived from a human donor with ulcerative colitis or Crohn's disease, or a healthy co-twin of an affected twin (not recorded which). The gene calls are TRBV30 and TRBJ1-2. Specimen: blood. The CDR3 reads CAWSFGTSGYTF.